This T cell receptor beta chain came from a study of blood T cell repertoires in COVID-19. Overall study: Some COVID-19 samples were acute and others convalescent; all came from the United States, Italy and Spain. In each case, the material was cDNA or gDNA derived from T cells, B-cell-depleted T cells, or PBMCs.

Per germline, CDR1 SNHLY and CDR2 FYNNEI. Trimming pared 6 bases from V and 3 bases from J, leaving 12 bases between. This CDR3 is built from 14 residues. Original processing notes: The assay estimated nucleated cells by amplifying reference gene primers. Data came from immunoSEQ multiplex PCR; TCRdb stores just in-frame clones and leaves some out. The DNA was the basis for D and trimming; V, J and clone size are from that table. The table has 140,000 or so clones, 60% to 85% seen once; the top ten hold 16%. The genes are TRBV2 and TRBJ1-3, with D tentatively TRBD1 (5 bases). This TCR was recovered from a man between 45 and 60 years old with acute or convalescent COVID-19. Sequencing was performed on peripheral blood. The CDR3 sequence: CASRDRVNGNTIYF. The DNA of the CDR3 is TGTGCCAGCAGAGACAGAGTGAATGGAAACACCATATATTTT.